This TCR beta chain emerged from a study of tissue T cells after allogeneic stem cell transplantation. The study's findings and limits: TCR repertoires tracked anatomic similarity, regardless of disease or transplant status.

The protocol was immunoSEQ multiplex PCR, while the TCRdb copy is restricted to in-frame clones and leaves out a portion. The table includes thousands of clones, roughly half detected once. Trimming took 4 bases from V and 2 from J; bases not matched to a gene: 3. This CDR3 spans 15 amino acids. Germline values: CDR1 KGHPV, CDR2 FQNQEV (reference sequence). Comments on this clone: The antigen remains undetermined. Gene names and germline refer to mouse. The read terminates 1 residue ahead of where the CDR3 ends, so the germline J gene completes it.

Time point: mouse harvest day 7 after allogeneic transplant. Mouse grafts combined 10^7 T-cell-depleted bone marrow cells with 10^6 splenic CD5+ T cells. Sequenced input: gut tissue. The TCR originated in a female BALB/c mouse given C57BL/6 T cells with graft-versus-host disease after an allogeneic hematopoietic cell transplant. The rearrangement links TRBV26 to TRBJ2-5; 10 bases are a match to TRBD2. The sequenced CDR3 bases are TGTGCCAGCAGTCGACTGGGGGGTCCCCAAGACACCCAGTAC. Translation: CASSRLGGPQDTQY. The entire CDR3 is CASSRLGGPQDTQYF.